Shown below are 20 T cell receptor beta chains from a single sample sequenced in a study of cytomegalovirus exposure and HLA in healthy donors. Primers included in the PCR were 60 Vbeta and 13 Jbeta primers. The table came from immunoSEQ multiplex PCR; TCRdb's copy has only in-frame clones and leaves some out. The table records about 140,000 clones, roughly 9.8% of them present only once. The sample comprised PBMCs. All receptors derive from a man aged 45-60 years in good health and CMV-seronegative.

CDR3 sequence reads: CASSGGRLAVNNEQFF. The CDR3 nucleotides are TGTGCCAGCAGTGGGGGGCGTCTAGCGGTCAACAATGAGCAGTTCTTC. The rearrangement joins TRBV6-1 to TRBJ2-1; tentatively, D is TRBD2 (7 bases). Trimming took off 4 bases at V and 5 bases at J, with 18 bases between the two ends. CDR1 is MNHNS and CDR2 is SASEGT in the germline V gene. The CDR3 extends over 16 amino acids.

The chain uses TRBV25-1 and TRBJ2-1; perhaps TRBD1 as D (6 bases). CDR3 length: 17 residues. V shed 6 bases and J shed 6 bases, with 24 bases lying between them. Looked up from germline, CDR1 is MGHDK and CDR2 is SYGVNS. CDR3 coding DNA: TGTGCCAGCAGCCGCACCCCGGGACAAAGAGGTGGCAATGAGCAGTTCTTC. It specifies CASSRTPGQRGGNEQFF.

This clone was seen a handful of times. The V call is TRBV19, the J call TRBJ1-1; possibly TRBD1 for D (6 bases). The germline CDR1 and CDR2 sequences are LNHDA and SQIVND (reference sequence). V was clipped by 3 bases and J by 5 bases, with 19 bases between them. CDR3 length: 16 amino acids. The CDR3 here is CASSMYGQPLGTEAFF. CDR3 coding DNA: TGTGCCAGTAGTATGTACGGACAGCCCTTAGGGACTGAAGCTTTCTTT.

CDR3 loop: CASSSARERDQPQHF. CDR3 sequence (DNA): TGTGCCAGCAGTTCGGCCCGGGAACGCGATCAGCCCCAGCATTTT. This rearrangement joins TRBV27 to TRBJ1-5; unclear D gene. The length of the CDR3 is 15 residues. CDR1 MNHEY and CDR2 SMNVEV come from the germline V gene (reference sequence). V was shortened by 4 bases and J by 5 bases, with 15 bases between the two germline ends.

This sequence joins TRBV5-1 and TRBJ1-4; D may be TRBD1 (6 bases). V lost 2 bases and J 8 bases, leaving 16 bases between the germline ends. The CDR3 spans 15 residues. Germline V gives CDR1 SGHRS, CDR2 YFSETQ. CDR3 region: CASSLRTRGGEKLFF. The CDR3 bases are TGCGCCAGCAGCTTAAGAACCAGGGGTGGAGAAAAACTGTTTTTT.

The chain links TRBV6-6 to TRBJ1-6, with 8 bases fitting TRBD1. The CDR3 consists of 16 residues. Per germline, CDR1 MNHNY and CDR2 SVGAGI (reference sequence). V lost 0 bases, J lost 6 bases, and 4 bases stayed unmatched. CDR3 DNA sequence: TGTGCCAGCAGTTACTCGAGCAGGGGGCGTAATTCACCCCTCCACTTT. It encodes CASSYSSRGRNSPLHF.

This clone was counted a few times. The chain links TRBV5-1 to TRBJ2-7; the match to TRBD2 covers 10 bases. Germline trimming cut 4 bases from V and 7 bases from J; bases unmatched to any gene: 17. The CDR3 spans 17 residues. Germline CDR1 and CDR2: SGHRS and YFSETQ. CDR3 DNA sequence: TGCGCCAGCAGCAGGGAGACTAGCGGGTGGGTCCCTAGGGAGCAGTACTTC. It yields the protein CASSRETSGWVPREQYF.

V gene TRBV9 combines with J gene TRBJ2-1; no firm D call. Germline V CDR1 and CDR2: SGDLS, YYNGEE. This CDR3 has 15 amino acids. Trimming left V 0 bases short and J 3 bases short, with 10 bases between. The CDR3 loop is CASSVGQALYNEQFF. In DNA, the CDR3 is TGTGCCAGCAGCGTAGGTCAGGCACTCTACAATGAGCAGTTCTTC.

The chain links TRBV30 to TRBJ2-5, with D possibly being TRBD1 (6 bases). This CDR3 has 12 amino acids. From germline, CDR1 is GTSNPN and CDR2 SVGIG (reference sequence). V was shortened by 5 bases and J by 2 bases, with 9 bases between the two germline ends. The CDR3 region has the DNA TGTGCCTGGGGACAGAGGCAAGAGACCCAGTACTTC. Residues: CAWGQRQETQYF.

This chain connects TRBV2 to TRBJ1-1; D unresolved. The CDR3 totals 15 residues. The V gene's germline CDR1 is SNHLY and CDR2 FYNNEI. V was clipped by 2 bases and J by 1 base, with 11 bases between them. The chain's CDR3 is CASSERPGPNTEAFF. CDR3 nucleotides: TGTGCCAGCAGTGAACGACCGGGTCCGAACACTGAAGCTTTCTTT.

The CDR3 region has the DNA TGTGCCACCAGCAGATCAGGGGGTGAAGGCTACACCTTC. Its protein is CATSRSGGEGYTF. The chain combines TRBV15 with TRBJ1-2; 7 bases line up with TRBD1. The V segment lost 2 bases and the J segment 8 bases; nucleotides outside the gene matches: 5. In germline, CDR1 is LNHNV, CDR2 YYDKDF (reference sequence). The CDR3 covers 13 residues.

A few counts support this clone. CDR3 DNA: TGTGCCAGCAGCGCCCACCAGGGATCAAGAAGCACAGATACGCAGTATTTT. It codes for CASSAHQGSRSTDTQYF. This rearrangement joins TRBV9 to TRBJ2-3; weak D call: TRBD1 (5 bases). In germline, CDR1 is SGDLS, CDR2 YYNGEE. The V end was cut by 3 bases, the J end by 0 bases, with 17 bases between. This CDR3 contains 17 residues.

The rearrangement joins TRBV10-2 to TRBJ2-5; tentatively, D is TRBD2 (6 bases). Germline V CDR1 and CDR2: WSHSY, SAAADI. The CDR3 consists of 14 residues. Trimming cost V 6 bases and J 3 bases, with 14 bases left between them. The CDR3 protein is CASRDSGLKETQYF. In DNA, the CDR3 is TGCGCCAGCAGGGATAGCGGCTTAAAAGAGACCCAGTACTTC.

The J gene is TRBJ2-7, the V gene TRBV5-8; D perhaps matches TRBD1 (5 bases). V lost 4 bases, J lost 4 bases, and 9 bases lay in between. Germline V gives CDR1 SGHTS, CDR2 YDEGEE. The CDR3 has 12 residues. The CDR3 loop is CASSPDRYEQYF. The CDR3 DNA reads TGTGCCAGCAGCCCCGACAGATACGAGCAGTACTTC.

This clone has a handful of counts. The V gene is TRBV30, the J gene TRBJ1-5, with D possibly matching TRBD1 (5 bases). Deletions cut 5 bases from V and 2 bases from J, with 7 bases between. The CDR3 covers 12 residues. Germline-derived CDR1 and CDR2 are GTSNPN and SVGIG (reference sequence). The CDR3 sequence is CAWETGNQPQHF. As DNA, the CDR3 is TGTGCCTGGGAGACAGGCAATCAGCCCCAGCATTTT.

This clone appeared a few times. This sequence joins TRBV2 and TRBJ2-7; possible D gene TRBD1, 6 bases. CDR1 SNHLY and CDR2 FYNNEI come from the germline V gene. Trimming took off 5 bases at V and 0 bases at J, with 17 bases between the two ends. The CDR3 runs 16 residues. The CDR3 is CASSPQGQLSSYEQYF. The DNA of the CDR3 is TGTGCCAGCAGTCCACAGGGACAACTTAGCTCCTACGAGCAGTACTTC.

V and J are TRBV7-3 and TRBJ2-3, with 7 bases fitting TRBD2. J was trimmed by 0 bases and V by 6 bases; bases with no gene match: 6. The CDR3 is 15 residues long. Germline assignment: CDR1 SGHTA and CDR2 FQGTGA. CDR3 residues: CASSQLASSTDTQYF. The CDR3 DNA sequence: TGTGCCAGCAGTCAACTAGCGTCGAGCACAGATACGCAGTATTTT.

The gene calls are TRBV6-5 and TRBJ1-1; 12 bases are shared with TRBD1. Trimming removed 5 bases from V and 7 bases from J; junction bases left unmatched: 5. CDR1 MNHEY and CDR2 SVGAGI come from the germline V gene. The CDR3 covers 14 residues. CDR3 protein: CASSRDRGPSEAFF. As DNA, the CDR3 is TGTGCCAGCAGTCGGGACAGGGGGCCCAGTGAAGCTTTCTTT.

The chain carries TRBV30 and TRBJ1-1; D not certain. The CDR3 consists of 15 residues. The ends were cut back, 1 base at V and 0 bases at J, with 12 bases in the middle. The germline V gene encodes CDR1 GTSNPN and CDR2 SVGIG (reference sequence). The CDR3 reads CAWSGPGDLNTEAFF. The CDR3 nucleotides are TGTGCCTGGAGTGGGCCCGGGGATTTGAACACTGAAGCTTTCTTT.

There are a few counts of this clone. V usage is TRBV6-6 and J usage is TRBJ2-3; D gene ambiguous. Germline values: CDR1 MNHNY, CDR2 SVGAGI (reference sequence). The CDR3 has 12 residues. V lost 4 bases and J 0 bases, leaving 2 bases between the germline ends. The CDR3 loop reads CASSSSTDTQYF. Written as DNA, the CDR3 is TGTGCCAGCAGTTCTAGCACAGATACGCAGTATTTT.